This T cell receptor (beta chain) was recovered during a study of blood T cell repertoires in COVID-19. Study at large: Italy, Spain and the United States were the sources of the convalescent and acute COVID-19 samples. Sources were T cells, B-cell-depleted T cells, or PBMCs; the material itself was cDNA or gDNA.

Trimming pared 1 base from V and 8 bases from J, leaving 12 bases between. The germline gives CDR1 SGDLS, CDR2 YYNGEE. The CDR3 has 13 amino acids. Source study methods: Reference gene primer amplification gave estimated nucleated cell counts. Repertoires were generated with immunoSEQ multiplex PCR, while TCRdb's copy carries only in-frame clones and drops some. V, J and clone size reflect that table, while D and trimming were determined from the DNA. This sample has about 37,000 clones, with around 87% found just once. The sequence derives from an older man with acute or convalescent COVID-19. This sequence joins TRBV9 and TRBJ1-2; weak D call: TRBD1 (6 bases). The sequencing sample was made of peripheral blood. Here the CDR3 DNA reads TGTGCCAGCAGCGTAACCAGGGGCGAAGGCTACACCTTC. This codes for CASSVTRGEGYTF.